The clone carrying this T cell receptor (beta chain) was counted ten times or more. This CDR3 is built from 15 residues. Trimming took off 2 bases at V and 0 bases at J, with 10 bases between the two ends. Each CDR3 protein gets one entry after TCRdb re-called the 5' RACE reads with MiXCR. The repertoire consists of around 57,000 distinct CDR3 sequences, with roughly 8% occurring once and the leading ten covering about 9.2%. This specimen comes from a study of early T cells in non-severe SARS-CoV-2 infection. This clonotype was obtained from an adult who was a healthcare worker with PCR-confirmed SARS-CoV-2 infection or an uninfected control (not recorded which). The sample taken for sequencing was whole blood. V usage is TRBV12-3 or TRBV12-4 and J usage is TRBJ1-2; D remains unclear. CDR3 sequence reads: CASSLRTIANYGYTF. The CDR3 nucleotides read TGTGCCAGCAGTTTAAGAACAATAGCTAACTATGGCTACACCTTC.